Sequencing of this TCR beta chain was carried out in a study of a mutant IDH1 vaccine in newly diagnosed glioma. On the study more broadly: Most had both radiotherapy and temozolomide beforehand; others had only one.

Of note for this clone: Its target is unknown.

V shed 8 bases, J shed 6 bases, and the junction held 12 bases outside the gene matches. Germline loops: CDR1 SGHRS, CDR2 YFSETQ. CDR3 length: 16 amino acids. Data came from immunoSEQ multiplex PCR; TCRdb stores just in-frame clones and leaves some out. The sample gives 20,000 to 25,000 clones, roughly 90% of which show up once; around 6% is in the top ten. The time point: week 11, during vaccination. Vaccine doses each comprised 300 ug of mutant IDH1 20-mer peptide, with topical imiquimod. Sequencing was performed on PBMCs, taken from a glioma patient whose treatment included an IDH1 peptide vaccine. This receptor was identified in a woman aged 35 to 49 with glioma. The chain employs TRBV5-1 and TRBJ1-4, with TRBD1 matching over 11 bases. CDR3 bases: TGCGCCAGTCAGCCCGGGACAGGGGGTTGGCATGAAAAACTGTTTTTT. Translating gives CASQPGTGGWHEKLFF.